This T cell receptor beta chain appears in the sequencing data of a study of memory CD8 T cells in hepatitis C reinfection (dated by TCRdb to 2016 to 2017). Regarding the complete study: A few donors spontaneously resolved two consecutive HCV infections, while two donors cleared a primary infection but became chronically infected after reinfection. HCV reinfection was defined as a positive HCV RNA test following two negative tests taken at least 60 days apart. Peak reinfection samples were taken from 3 to 8 weeks after reinfection was detected. Across an HCV reinfection episode in 4 to 6 donors, the study followed the TCR beta repertoire of virus-specific CD8 T cells over time. Between the late 2000s and the early 2010s, roughly five reinfection cases that had stored pre-reinfection samples were identified. Participants who had resolved a prior HCV infection were followed every 3 months in the reinfection study. The peak reinfection time point was selected on the basis of previously published longitudinal tetramer+ CD8 T cell frequency data. Results the study describes overall, beyond this receptor: Because the study included only a few donors, definitive conclusions about public clonotypes linked to secondary clearance could not be reached.

Library method: the immunoSEQ multiplex PCR assay. Genomic DNA was pulled from the sorted cells, and the automated high-throughput method of Adaptive Biotechnologies was used to sequence the TCR beta V, D and J regions. A two-step, bias-controlled multiplex PCR was used to amplify CDR3 regions. Amplified TCR beta libraries were sequenced on an Illumina instrument. As for how the authors treated the data: Demultiplexed reads were processed to reduce amplification and sequencing bias, and the IMGT database was used to assign CDR3 sequences to gene families. ImmunoSEQ software version 2.0 was used to analyze repertoire data. Out-of-frame sequences and sequences containing stop codons in the CDR3 were removed from the clonotype lists. Clonotypes below 0.01% frequency were excluded because they corresponded to less than one cell. Richness was computed as observed richness divided by input cell number, and evenness as Shannon entropy divided by log observed richness. Repertoire diversity and the similarity between time points were measured using Simpson diversity and Morisita-Horn overlap indices. Clonotypes were grouped as dominant (>1%), sub-dominant (0.5-0.99%), low abundance (0.1-0.49%) or lowest abundance (<0.1%). A germline index was derived by subtracting total nucleotide additions from total CDR3 length and dividing the result by total CDR3 length. TCRdb carries this immuneACCESS record with in-frame sequences only. Its versions omit some clonotypes, under half of them owing to an unresolved V gene in the studies checked, with the rest unexplained. D and trimming come from the DNA, and the V and J calls and clone size come from that table. The sample profile shows about 47,000 clones; around 89% of them were found once. The biggest ten clones account for around 1.2% of the sample.

In the paper's terms, the time point label means: peak reinfection, 3 to 8 weeks after reinfection detection. TCR sequencing was performed on the sorted cells directly ex vivo, without any in vitro expansion beforehand. The donors were people who inject drugs and were enrolled in Canada's Montreal Acute Hepatitis C Cohort Study (HEPCO). As controls, total naive CD8 T cells, sorted as viable CD3+ CD8+ CD45RO-, were obtained from two donors at each of the three reinfection time points. Before sorting, cryopreserved peripheral blood mononuclear cells were thawed and used as the source for purifying CD8 T cells. The MACS CD8+ T cell Isolation Kit was used to enrich CD8 T cells through negative selection. Cells were sorted on a BD FACSAria II sorter running FACSDiva software, and FlowJo was used to analyze the data. Germline trimming amounts to 5 bases on V and 4 bases on J, with 11 as the count of junction bases outside the gene matches. Reading from cysteine to phenylalanine, the CDR3 counts 15 amino acids. Only CDR3 DNA is held: 45 bases, read in frame from base 1. Via the germline V gene, CDR1 is SGHVS and CDR2 FQNEAQ.

For this clone: Its antigen has not been determined. No base qualities exist here, and no much larger clone lies one base off it.

The chain joins TRBV7-8 to TRBJ2-7; TRBD1 agrees with 7 junctional bases. Sequencing was carried out using naive CD8+ T cells sorted from blood. What the cell subset or site label conveys for this sample: total naive CD8+CD45RO- T cells. The TCR sequence derives from a man aged 18-30 years with hepatitis C virus infection. In nucleotides, the sequence is TGTGCCAGCAGCCCTATCCGGGACAGAGGGTACGAGCAGTACTTC. The translation is CASSPIRDRGYEQYF.